A single sample gave rise to the 13 T cell receptor beta chains below, sequenced in a study of regulatory T cells in long-lasting Graves disease. Arm-PCR of CDR3 regions and iRepertoire HTBI primers were used to build TCR beta libraries. TCRdb reprocessed the multiplex PCR reads via MiXCR and lists one record per CDR3 protein. The sample consists of roughly 410,000 distinct CDR3 sequences, 15% of them appearing once. Specified time point: newly diagnosed GD, antithyroid drugs for less than 3 months. Isolated PBMC RNA provided the starting material for the TCR library. The data also belong to a second study, concerning T cells in Graves' hyperthyroidism and ophthalmopathy.

This specimen was peripheral blood mononuclear cells (PBMCs), taken at new diagnosis, from a patient treated with antithyroid drugs. These receptors were obtained from a woman aged 40 to 50 with Graves disease.

This clonotype was seen at least ten times. The chain has TRBV2 and TRBJ2-7; the match to TRBD2 covers 13 bases. The length of the CDR3 is 15 residues. V gave up 6 bases and J gave up 2 bases; unmatched junction bases: 4. The V gene's germline CDR1 is SNHLY and CDR2 FYNNEI. The CDR3 loop reads CASSRLAGGTYEQYF. CDR3 bases: TGTGCCAGCAGCCGACTAGCGGGAGGTACCTACGAGCAGTACTTC.

This clonotype was seen a handful of times. The gene calls are TRBV20-1 and TRBJ1-1; D not certain. The CDR3 sequence is 13 residues long. The germline V and J ends were trimmed by 6 bases and 0 bases, with 11 bases remaining between them. CDR1 and CDR2 (germline): DFQATT, SNEGSKA (reference sequence). The CDR3 protein is CSATRRMNTEAFF. Here the CDR3 DNA reads TGCAGTGCAACCCGACGGATGAACACTGAAGCTTTCTTT.

This clonotype showed up just a few times. This sequence joins TRBV3-1 and TRBJ1-1, with D tentatively TRBD1 (6 bases). Deletions cut 1 base from V and 9 bases from J, with 12 bases between. Germline assignment: CDR1 LGHDT and CDR2 YNNKEL (reference sequence). This CDR3 is built from 13 residues. CDR3 sequence reads: CASSQGRGGKAFF. CDR3 sequence (DNA): TGTGCCAGCAGCCAAGGGAGGGGGGGGAAAGCTTTCTTT. Together with reference TRBV3-1 and TRBJ1-1, the CDR3 gives the full variable domain: DTAVSQTPKYLVTQMGNDKSIKCEQNLGHDTMYWYKQDSKKFLKIMFSYNNKELIINETVPNRFSPKSPDKAHLNLHINSLELGDSAVYFCASSQGRGGKAFFGQGTRLTVV.

This clonotype was seen ten or more times. The rearrangement links TRBV28 to TRBJ1-4; TRBD1 aligns across 9 bases. This CDR3 spans 16 amino acids. Germline V gene sequence: CDR1 MDHEN, CDR2 SYDVKM. With V trimmed by 3 bases and J by 8 bases, 10 bases remained unmatched. CDR3 DNA: TGTGCCAGCAGTTTTAATCCTGGACAGGGGATCGAAAAACTGTTTTTT. This sequence encodes CASSFNPGQGIEKLFF. Using reference TRBV28 and TRBJ1-4 for the parts outside the CDR3, the full variable domain is DVKVTQSSRYLVKRTGEKVFLECVQDMDHENMFWYRQDPGLGLRLIYFSYDVKMKEKGDIPEGYSVSREKKERFSLILESASTNQTSMYLCASSFNPGQGIEKLFFGSGTQLSVL.

This clonotype has at least ten counts. V gene TRBV20-1 combines with J gene TRBJ2-7; D unresolved. The length of the CDR3 is 10 residues. Germline CDR1 and CDR2: DFQATT and SNEGSKA (reference sequence). The V gene lost 0 bases and the J gene lost 11 bases, with 8 bases spanning the gap. CDR3 nucleotide sequence: TGCAGTGCTAGAGAGTTTGCGGAGTACTTC. Translated, it gives CSAREFAEYF.

This clonotype was counted at least ten times. This chain links TRBV12-3 or TRBV12-4 with TRBJ2-4, with 9 positions matching TRBD1. The CDR3 is 13 amino acids. V was clipped by 8 bases and J by 4 bases; unmatched bases: 3. DNA for the CDR3: TGTGCCAGCCTCGGGACAGGGAAAAACATTCAGTACTTC. Its translation: CASLGTGKNIQYF.

There are many counts of this clonotype. The V call is TRBV24-1, the J call TRBJ2-7; D may be TRBD1 or TRBD2 (5 bases each). Germline V gene data show CDR1 as KGHDR and CDR2 as SFDVKD. V was pared by 8 bases and J by 1 base, with 14 bases between. The CDR3 spans 14 residues. CDR3 in amino acids: CATTHYRRSYEQYF. CDR3 in DNA: TGTGCCACCACTCATTACAGGAGGTCCTACGAGCAGTACTTC.

This clonotype was seen repeatedly, ten times or more. This chain joins TRBV19 and TRBJ1-2; TRBD1 aligns across 10 bases. Trimming removed 5 bases from V and 7 bases from J; junction bases left unmatched: 13. The CDR3 loop spans 16 amino acids. Germline CDR1 reads LNHDA; CDR2 reads SQIVND (reference sequence). This CDR3 reads CASSAETGTGVSGYTF. CDR3 nucleotides: TGTGCCAGTAGTGCCGAGACCGGGACAGGGGTTAGTGGCTACACCTTC.

This clonotype was counted a few times. J is TRBJ2-3 and V is TRBV30, with TRBD2 matching 7 bases. Germline V lookup: CDR1 GTSNPN, CDR2 SVGIG (reference sequence). The length of the CDR3 is 15 residues. V shed 3 bases, J shed 5 bases, and the junction held 11 bases outside the gene matches. The DNA for the CDR3 is TGTGCCTGGAGGAACCCGCGGGAGTGGGGAGATACGCAGTATTTT. Its protein is CAWRNPREWGDTQYF.

This clonotype was counted many times. The J gene is TRBJ2-5, the V gene TRBV11-2; D is possibly TRBD2 (6 bases). Germline loops: CDR1 SGHAT, CDR2 FQNNGV. V lost 5 bases to trimming and J lost 1 base, with 11 bases between them. The CDR3 has 14 residues. CDR3 sequence reads: CASSPRLVQETQYF. CDR3 DNA: TGTGCCAGCAGCCCCCGACTAGTCCAAGAGACCCAGTACTTC.

J is TRBJ2-5 and V is TRBV28, with 12 bases that match TRBD2. V lost 10 bases to trimming and J lost 4 bases; unmatched junction nucleotides: 4. The CDR3 is 13 residues long. CDR1 and CDR2 (germline): MDHEN, SYDVKM. The CDR3: CAIQTSGRETQYF. The CDR3 DNA follows: TGTGCCATTCAGACTAGCGGGAGAGAGACCCAGTACTTC.

Only a few counts were recorded for this clonotype. This sequence joins TRBV25-1 and TRBJ2-1, with D perhaps matching TRBD2 (6 bases). The CDR3 loop spans 15 amino acids. Germline lookup yields CDR1 MGHDK and CDR2 SYGVNS. Trimming took 6 bases from V and 4 from J, leaving 16 bases between them. The CDR3: CASRVGTGNYNEQFF. Written as DNA, the CDR3 is TGTGCCAGCAGAGTCGGGACTGGAAATTACAATGAGCAGTTCTTC. The complete variable domain, with remaining parts taken from reference TRBV25-1 and TRBJ2-1, reads EADIYQTPRYLVIGTGKKITLECSQTMGHDKMYWYQQDPGMELHLIHYSYGVNSTEKGDLSSESTVSRIRTEHFPLTLESARPSHTSQYLCASRVGTGNYNEQFFGPGTRLTVL.

This clonotype was observed many times. The chain employs TRBV20-1 and TRBJ2-7; D might be TRBD2 (6 bases). The CDR3 runs 14 residues. Trimming stripped 3 bases from V and 1 base from J, with 13 bases between. CDR1 and CDR2 (germline): DFQATT, SNEGSKA (reference sequence). CDR3 region: CSASSGLRSYEQYF. The CDR3 nucleotides read TGCAGTGCTAGTAGCGGTTTGAGGTCCTACGAGCAGTACTTC.